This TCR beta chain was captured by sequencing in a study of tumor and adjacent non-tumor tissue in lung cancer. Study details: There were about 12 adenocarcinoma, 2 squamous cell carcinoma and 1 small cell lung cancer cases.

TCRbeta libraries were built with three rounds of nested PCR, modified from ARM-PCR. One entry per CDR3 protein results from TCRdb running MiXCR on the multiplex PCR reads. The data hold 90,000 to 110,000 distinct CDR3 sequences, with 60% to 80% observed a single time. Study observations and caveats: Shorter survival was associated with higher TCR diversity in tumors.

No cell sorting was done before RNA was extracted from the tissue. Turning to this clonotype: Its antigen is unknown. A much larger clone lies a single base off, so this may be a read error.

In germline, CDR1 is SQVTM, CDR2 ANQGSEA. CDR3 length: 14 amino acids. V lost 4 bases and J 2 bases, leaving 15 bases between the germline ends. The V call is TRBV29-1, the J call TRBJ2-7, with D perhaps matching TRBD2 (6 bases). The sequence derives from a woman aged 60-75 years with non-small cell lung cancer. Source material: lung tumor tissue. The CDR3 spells CSVAGGTDPYEQYF. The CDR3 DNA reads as TGCAGCGTTGCTGGCGGGACCGATCCCTACGAGCAGTACTTC.